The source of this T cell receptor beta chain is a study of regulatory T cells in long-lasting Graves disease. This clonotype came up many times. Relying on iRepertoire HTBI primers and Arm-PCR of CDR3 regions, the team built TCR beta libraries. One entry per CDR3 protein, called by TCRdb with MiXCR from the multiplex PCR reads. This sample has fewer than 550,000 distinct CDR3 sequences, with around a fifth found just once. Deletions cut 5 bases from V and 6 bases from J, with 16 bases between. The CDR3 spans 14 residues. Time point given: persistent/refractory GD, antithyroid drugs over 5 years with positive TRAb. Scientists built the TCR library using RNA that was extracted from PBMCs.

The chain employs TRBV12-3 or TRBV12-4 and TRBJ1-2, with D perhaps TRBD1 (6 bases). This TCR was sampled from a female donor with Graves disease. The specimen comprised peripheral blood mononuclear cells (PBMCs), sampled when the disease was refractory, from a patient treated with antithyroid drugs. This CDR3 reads CASSPRLRGDGYTF. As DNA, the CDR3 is TGTGCCAGCAGTCCCCGTTTGAGGGGGGATGGCTACACCTTC.